One and the same sample provided the 25 T cell receptor beta chains below, sequenced in a study of T-cell reconstitution after alpha-beta-depleted transplantation in children (dated by TCRdb to the mid-2010s). Reading the label with the study, this specimen's treatment or condition is: allogeneic hematopoietic cell transplantation with graft depleted of TCRalphabeta T cells and CD19 B cells. The library was built by means of PCR. The sequencing machine was an Illumina HiSeq 2500. To normalize quantification of the TCRbeta repertoire, the TCR libraries were built with molecular barcoding that relied on unique molecular identifiers. Through fastp at Q25 and MiXCR, TCRdb rebuilt clones from the public reads, retaining in-frame beta chains. Identical CDR3 proteins give one entry, which carries the most common genes and DNA. Recorded for this sample are about 250,000 distinct CDR3 sequences; 20% to 30% of them occurred a single time. 4% to 5.5% of the sample is in the top ten clones.

The sample here was PBMCs, mostly from graft donor cells, taken 360 days after TCRalphabeta/CD19-depleted stem cell transplant. The origin of the receptors is a female patient aged 2 to 10 who had a stem cell transplant for congenital amegakaryocytic thrombocytopenia, so the T cells may come from the graft donor.

The chain carries TRBV2 and TRBJ2-7; 8 positions match TRBD2. J gave up 0 bases and V 8 bases, and 12 bases lay outside the gene matches. CDR1 and CDR2 from the germline V gene are SNHLY and FYNNEI. This CDR3 spans 16 amino acids. The chain's CDR3 is CASGSPTSVVSYEQYF. The CDR3, as DNA: TGTGCCAGCGGGAGTCCGACTAGCGTGGTCTCCTACGAGCAGTACTTC.

This clonotype was observed a handful of times. The V and J genes are TRBV11-2 and TRBJ2-3, with TRBD2 identical over 10 bases. The CDR3 is made up of 17 amino acids. The ends lost 0 bases at V and 3 bases at J; junction bases unmatched: 6. Germline-derived CDR1 and CDR2 are SGHAT and FQNNGV. CDR3 region: CASSLDLGGLATDTQYF. The CDR3 region has the DNA TGTGCCAGCAGCTTAGACCTGGGGGGACTAGCGACAGATACGCAGTATTTT. Supplemented by reference TRBV11-2 and TRBJ2-3, the full variable domain reads EAGVAQSPRYKIIEKRQSVAFWCNPISGHATLYWYQQILGQGPKLLIQFQNNGVVDDSQLPKDRFSAERLKGVDSTLKIQPAKLEDSAVYLCASSLDLGGLATDTQYFGPGTRLTVL.

A few counts support this clonotype. The V and J genes are TRBV7-9 and TRBJ2-7, with TRBD1 matching over 9 bases. This CDR3 is built from 14 residues. Looked up from germline, CDR1 is SEHNR and CDR2 is FQNEAQ (reference sequence). The V and J ends lost 5 bases and 3 bases, in that order; junction bases with no gene match: 5. CDR3 loop: CASSPTTGGYEQYF. CDR3 DNA sequence: TGTGCCAGCAGCCCTACGACAGGGGGCTACGAGCAGTACTTC.

This clonotype has just a few counts. This chain links TRBV7-2 with TRBJ2-1, with D unclear. V dropped 0 bases and J dropped 7 bases, with 10 bases sitting between them. The V gene's germline CDR1 is SGHTA and CDR2 FQGNSA. This CDR3 is 14 amino acids long. The CDR3 nucleotides read TGTGCCAGCAGCTTAGCGAACTTCTATAATGAGCAGTTCTTC. This sequence encodes CASSLANFYNEQFF.

This clonotype was found a few times. This chain joins TRBV18 and TRBJ2-3; D remains ambiguous. This CDR3 is 14 amino acids long. CDR1 and CDR2 (germline): KGHSH, LQKENI. The ends were cut back, 2 bases at V and 9 bases at J, with 15 bases in the middle. This CDR3 reads CASSPARTSTTQYF. The CDR3 nucleotides read TGTGCCAGCTCACCAGCACGGACCAGCACAACGCAGTATTTT.

The rearrangement uses TRBV20-1 and TRBJ2-1; TRBD2 matches at 16 bases. The CDR3 is 14 amino acids. J gave up 7 bases and V 6 bases, and 3 bases lay outside the gene matches. Looked up from germline, CDR1 is DFQATT and CDR2 is SNEGSKA (reference sequence). CDR3 region: CSAGGLAGGNEQFF. The CDR3 DNA follows: TGCAGTGCGGGGGGACTAGCGGGGGGGAATGAGCAGTTCTTC.

This clonotype was seen many times. At one end the junction does not follow the germline gene, possibly because of a read error. The genes are TRBV20-1 and TRBJ2-3, with TRBD1 matching 7 bases. Germline assignment: CDR1 DFQATT and CDR2 SNEGSKA (reference sequence). The CDR3 is 17 residues long. CDR3 in amino acids: CSARVTGTEHRADTQYF. The CDR3 DNA is TGCAGTGCGAGAGTCACCGGGACAGAACATCGTGCAGATACGCAGTATTTT.

This clonotype was observed a handful of times. The chain links TRBV7-9 to TRBJ1-3; D gene unclear. The CDR3 totals 15 residues. Germline lookup yields CDR1 SEHNR and CDR2 FQNEAQ (reference sequence). V lost 5 bases to trimming and J lost 0 bases, with 11 bases between them. This chain's CDR3 is CASSPRPISGNTIYF. The CDR3 DNA reads as TGTGCCAGCAGCCCCCGACCTATCTCTGGAAACACCATATATTTT.

The V call is TRBV20-1, the J call TRBJ2-2; 11 bases line up with TRBD2. The CDR3 runs 14 residues. Germline lookup yields CDR1 DFQATT and CDR2 SNEGSKA (reference sequence). Trimming at V came to 5 bases and at J to 6 bases, leaving 5 bases not matched to a gene. CDR3 coding DNA: TGCAGTGCTCCTATAGCGGGGGGGGCCGGGGAGCTGTTTTTT. This sequence encodes CSAPIAGGAGELFF.

This clonotype was seen repeatedly, ten times or more. This chain connects TRBV5-6 to TRBJ2-3, with D perhaps TRBD2 (5 bases). The CDR3 covers 13 residues. Trimming removed 10 bases at V and 1 base at J, with 13 bases between. The germline CDR1 and CDR2 sequences are SGHDT and YYEEEE. DNA of the CDR3: TGTGCCCCAAACGGGATTCGCACAGATACGCAGTATTTT. It encodes CAPNGIRTDTQYF.

The V call is TRBV19, the J call TRBJ2-4; 9 nucleotides line up with TRBD1. Germline V gene lookup returns CDR1 LNHDA and CDR2 SQIVND (reference sequence). Trimming cost V 5 bases and J 9 bases; bases outside gene matches: 5. This CDR3 region has 13 residues. The CDR3 DNA sequence: TGTGCCAGTAGTCCGGGACAGGGAAGCATTCAGTACTTC. Translation gives CASSPGQGSIQYF. Using reference TRBV19 and TRBJ2-4 for the parts outside the CDR3, the full variable domain is DGGITQSPKYLFRKEGQNVTLSCEQNLNHDAMYWYRQDPGQGLRLIYYSQIVNDFQKGDIAEGYSVSREKKESFPLTVTSAQKNPTAFYLCASSPGQGSIQYFGAGTRLSVL.

This chain joins TRBV28 and TRBJ2-7; D ambiguous. The CDR3 is made up of 13 amino acids. The germline V gene has CDR1 MDHEN and CDR2 SYDVKM. Trimming took off 7 bases at V and 2 bases at J, with 12 bases between the two ends. CDR3 protein: CASKGIATYEQYF. In nucleotides, the CDR3 is TGTGCCAGCAAAGGAATTGCCACCTACGAGCAGTACTTC.

This clonotype was recorded many times. CDR3 sequence reads: CASSPGTNYEQYF. The CDR3 DNA reads as TGTGCCAGCAGTCCCGGGACAAACTACGAGCAGTACTTC. The rearrangement links TRBV12-3 or TRBV12-4 to TRBJ2-7, with D perhaps matching TRBD1 (6 bases). V was trimmed by 5 bases and J by 3 bases, leaving 11 bases between them. The CDR3 sequence is 13 residues long.

This chain joins TRBV7-6 and TRBJ2-7; D is unclear. This CDR3 is built from 18 residues. Trimming pared 1 base from V and 4 bases from J, leaving 23 bases between. Germline CDR1 reads SGHVS; CDR2 reads FNYEAQ. DNA for the CDR3: TGTGCCAGCAGCTTAGTGAGTAGTGGGCTGACCACTCCTTACGAGCAGTACTTC. It yields the protein CASSLVSSGLTTPYEQYF.

V is TRBV23-1 and J is TRBJ2-1; the D call may be TRBD1 or TRBD2 (5 bases each). TRBV23-1 is noted as an ORF with a role that remains uncertain. The CDR3 has 19 amino acids. Trimming took 0 bases from V and 2 from J, leaving 20 bases between them. This CDR3 reads CASSQSWTPRTSTYNEQFF. The DNA of the CDR3 is TGCGCCAGCAGTCAATCCTGGACACCCAGGACTTCTACCTACAATGAGCAGTTCTTC.

This clonotype was observed a handful of times. The rearrangement joins TRBV15 to TRBJ1-2; the D is unclear. Deletions cut 5 bases from V and 6 bases from J, with 10 bases between. This CDR3 spans 12 amino acids. Germline V CDR1 and CDR2: LNHNV, YYDKDF (reference sequence). The CDR3 coding sequence is TGTGCCACCAGCGCCCTCCTGAATGGCTACACCTTC. Translation gives CATSALLNGYTF.

J is TRBJ2-1 and V is TRBV5-1, with no clear D. The CDR3 consists of 16 residues. The ends were cut back, 5 bases at V and 6 bases at J, with 21 bases in the middle. Germline V CDR1 and CDR2: SGHRS, YFSETQ. Written as DNA, the CDR3 is TGCGCCAGCAGTCTAACCTGGCTGTCTCAAGGCAATGAGCAGTTCTTC. Translating it yields CASSLTWLSQGNEQFF.

The rearrangement uses TRBV5-1 and TRBJ1-5; D not certain. V was trimmed by 4 bases and J by 3 bases, leaving 11 bases between them. Germline CDR1 is SGHRS and CDR2 is YFSETQ. The CDR3 totals 14 residues. The CDR3 spells CASSTGPNNQPQHF. In DNA, the CDR3 is TGCGCCAGCAGCACCGGACCTAACAATCAGCCCCAGCATTTT.

The CDR3 spells CAWNERSRDNEQFF. CDR3 coding DNA: TGTGCCTGGAATGAGAGAAGCAGGGACAATGAGCAGTTCTTC. The rearrangement uses TRBV30 and TRBJ2-1; the D gene is possibly TRBD1 (5 bases). Germline V gene sequence: CDR1 GTSNPN, CDR2 SVGIG (reference sequence). This CDR3 has 14 residues. V lost 4 bases, J lost 5 bases, and 15 bases lay in between.

This clonotype was counted only a few times. This sequence joins TRBV4-1 and TRBJ2-7; D may be TRBD1 (6 bases). There are 16 residues in the CDR3. V gave up 1 base and J gave up 3 bases, with 16 bases separating them. Germline CDR1 and CDR2: MGHRA and YSYEKL. The CDR3 coding sequence is TGCGCCAGCAGCCAAGGGGACACCCTAGGGGTCTACGAGCAGTACTTC. It encodes CASSQGDTLGVYEQYF.

This clonotype was seen many times. Compared with germline, one end of the junction differs, possibly owing to a read error. V is TRBV20-1 and J is TRBJ2-7; TRBD2 aligns across 13 bases. The CDR3 is 13 residues long. Looked up from germline, CDR1 is DFQATT and CDR2 is SNEGSKA (reference sequence). The CDR3 is CSARGGLAGEQYF. The CDR3, as DNA: TGCAGTGCCAGAGGGGGACTAGCGGGGGAGCAGTACTTC.

V and J are TRBV4-1 and TRBJ1-5; no clear D. With 0 bases removed from V and 3 bases from J, the gap between germline ends came to 12 bases. Germline CDR1 MGHRA, CDR2 YSYEKL. This CDR3 has 16 residues. The CDR3 is CASSQDQQAHNQPQHF. The CDR3 DNA reads TGCGCCAGCAGCCAAGACCAGCAGGCTCACAATCAGCCCCAGCATTTT.

This clonotype was observed at least ten times. The chain joins TRBV12-3 or TRBV12-4 to TRBJ2-7; the D gene is possibly TRBD2 (5 bases). With 2 bases removed from V and 3 bases from J, the gap between germline ends came to 5 bases. The CDR3 loop spans 12 amino acids. The CDR3: CASSLRGYEQYF. In nucleotides, the CDR3 is TGTGCCAGCAGTTTACGGGGCTACGAGCAGTACTTC.

This clonotype showed up many times. V usage is TRBV4-1 and J usage is TRBJ2-7; 7 bases match TRBD1. CDR1 and CDR2 (germline): MGHRA, YSYEKL. CDR3 length equals 16 residues. J gave up 7 bases and V 0 bases, and 12 bases lay outside the gene matches. CDR3 sequence: CASSQDEDRLVWEQYF. As DNA, the CDR3 is TGCGCCAGCAGCCAAGATGAGGACAGGCTCGTGTGGGAGCAGTACTTC.

The chain uses TRBV7-8 and TRBJ2-1, with unresolved D. Germline V gene sequence: CDR1 SGHVS, CDR2 FQNEAQ. Trimming took off 2 bases at V and 9 bases at J, with 17 bases between the two ends. The CDR3 extends over 15 amino acids. In DNA, the CDR3 is TGTGCCAGCAGCTTAAATGTAGGACCTAGGCGTGAGCAGTTCTTC. Translated, it gives CASSLNVGPRREQFF. The variable domain in full, with the rest retrieved from reference TRBV7-8 and TRBJ2-1, is GAGVSQSPRYKVAKRGQDVALRCDPISGHVSLFWYQQALGQGPEFLTYFQNEAQLDKSGLPSDRFFAERPEGSVSTLKIQRTQQEDSAVYLCASSLNVGPRREQFFGPGTRLTVL.